This TCR beta chain originates from a study of identical twins. General study findings and limits: High-abundance cord blood beta clonotypes had fewer insertions; memory repertoires showed none.

A universal primer site came from template switching; cDNA carried unique molecular identifiers. TCRdb reprocessed the 5' RACE reads via MiXCR and lists one record per CDR3 protein. The profile shows approximately 210,000 distinct CDR3 sequences, less than 20% of them singletons. Trimming cost V 6 bases and J 6 bases; bases outside gene matches: 9. Germline-derived CDR1 and CDR2 are SNHLY and FYNNEI. This CDR3 has 15 amino acids. Worth noting for this clonotype: Antigen specificity is unknown.

These data were also reused for a study on T cells expressing NK-cell markers. According to that study: Repertoire data for TCR beta were derived from sorted T cells (CD3+CD56+NKG2C+, CD3+CD56+NKG2C- and CD3+CD56-NKG2C+). The authors sequenced eight donors, of whom seven were HCMV-seropositive and one was seronegative.

Sequencing input: CD8+ T cells sorted from blood. This clonotype originated in a young woman in good health. V and J are TRBV2 and TRBJ2-1; TRBD2 agrees at 9 bases. CDR3 residues: CASSGASGIGNEQFF. The CDR3 DNA reads as TGTGCCAGCAGCGGGGCTAGCGGGATAGGCAATGAGCAGTTCTTC.